Each of the 9 T cell receptor beta chains below was sequenced from the same sample in a study of early T cells in non-severe SARS-CoV-2 infection. TCRdb reanalysed the 5' RACE reads using MiXCR and keeps one entry per CDR3 protein. The sample has about 100,000 distinct CDR3 sequences, 13% seen once; the top ten hold 2% to 2.5%. Sequencing was carried out using whole blood. The receptors here all came from an adult who was a healthcare worker with PCR-confirmed SARS-CoV-2 infection or an uninfected control (not recorded which).

This clonotype came up many times. The chain uses TRBV4-3 and TRBJ2-2, with 8 bases identical to TRBD1. V was pared by 6 bases and J by 3 bases, with 6 bases of the junction left unmatched. The CDR3 totals 15 residues. Per germline, CDR1 LGHNA and CDR2 YSLEER. The CDR3 DNA reads as TGCGCCAGCAGGGGCGACAGGGGTCACACCGGGGAGCTGTTTTTT. Protein product: CASRGDRGHTGELFF.

This clonotype was found a few times. The V gene is TRBV7-8, the J gene TRBJ1-1; 7 bases align to TRBD1. Germline V gene data show CDR1 as SGHVS and CDR2 as FQNEAQ. Trimming at V came to 5 bases and at J to 4 bases, leaving 7 bases not matched to a gene. This CDR3 has 14 amino acids. The CDR3 coding sequence is TGTGCCAGCAGCCCGTGGACAGGTGGCACTGAAGCTTTCTTT. Translating gives CASSPWTGGTEAFF.

In its sample, this clonotype was seen a few times. The V gene is TRBV4-1, the J gene TRBJ1-2; no reliable D call. CDR3 length: 16 residues. CDR1 is MGHRA, CDR2 YSYEKL, per germline. Trimming left V 2 bases short and J 4 bases short, with 17 bases between. DNA for the CDR3: TGCGCCAGCAGCCAACCGAAAGCCGGCCCTACCTATGGCTACACCTTC. Amino acid sequence: CASSQPKAGPTYGYTF.

The table lists this clonotype with a few counts. The gene calls are TRBV12-3 or TRBV12-4 and TRBJ2-7, with D unresolved. This CDR3 contains 11 residues. The ends were cut back, 4 bases at V and 5 bases at J, with 6 bases in the middle. CDR3 in DNA: TGTGCCAGCAGTTCTGCCCACGAGCAGTACTTC. As protein: CASSSAHEQYF.

This chain uses TRBV5-1 with TRBJ2-5; 11 bases map to TRBD1. Losses at the gene ends were 0 bases for V and 5 bases for J; bases not matched to a gene: 3. The CDR3 runs 15 residues. Germline loops: CDR1 SGHRS, CDR2 YFSETQ. As DNA, the CDR3 is TGCGCCAGCAGCTTGGGAGGACAGGGGGCCGAGACCCAGTACTTC. Amino acids: CASSLGGQGAETQYF.

The table lists this clonotype with many counts. The chain employs TRBV2 and TRBJ1-5; D perhaps matches TRBD1 (6 bases). Germline V lookup: CDR1 SNHLY, CDR2 FYNNEI. V was trimmed by 4 bases and J by 5 bases, leaving 12 bases between them. This CDR3 region has 14 residues. CDR3 nucleotides: TGTGCCAGCAGTGGGGGGACACGGTATCAGCCCCAGCATTTT. This codes for CASSGGTRYQPQHF.

The V call is TRBV6-2 or TRBV6-3, the J call TRBJ2-2; tentative D call: TRBD2 (6 bases). CDR1 and CDR2 (germline): MNHEY, SVGEGT. This CDR3 has 16 residues. V was trimmed by 6 bases and J by 0 bases, leaving 14 bases between them. CDR3 amino acids: CASRPSGTANTGELFF. The CDR3 DNA is TGTGCCAGCAGACCCTCCGGGACTGCGAACACCGGGGAGCTGTTTTTT.

The CDR3 protein is CATREGPNTEAFF. In DNA form, the CDR3 reads TGTGCCACGCGGGAGGGACCGAACACTGAAGCTTTCTTT. This rearrangement joins TRBV7-2 to TRBJ1-1, with D possibly being TRBD1 (5 bases). Looked up from germline, CDR1 is SGHTA and CDR2 is FQGNSA. The CDR3 spans 13 residues. The ends were cut back, 10 bases at V and 1 base at J, with 13 bases in the middle.

This chain uses TRBV29-1 with TRBJ2-5, with 7 bases that match TRBD2. The CDR3 consists of 13 residues. Per the germline V gene, CDR1 is SQVTM and CDR2 is ANQGSEA. V lost 6 bases to trimming and J lost 3 bases; unmatched junction nucleotides: 7. CDR3 residues: CSVGGDSEETQYF. The CDR3 coding sequence is TGCAGCGTGGGGGGGGACTCCGAAGAGACCCAGTACTTC.